Each of the 23 T cell receptor beta chains below was sequenced from the same sample in a study of persistence of HIV-infected CD4 T cells. Their specific antigens are unknown. The immunoSEQ assay was version 4, run in survey mode. The data were produced by immunoSEQ multiplex PCR, yet TCRdb's version contains in-frame clones alone and is incomplete. The table has 30,000 to 45,000 clones, about nine tenths seen once; the top ten hold roughly 1.3%. This nonspecific control used anti-CD3/anti-CD28 bead stimulation of CD4+ T cells. Sorting of responding CD4+ T cells relied on upregulated CD40 ligand together with CD69. The sequencing used CD4+ T cells sorted from PBMCs after roughly 18-hour stimulation, collected from a patient who received antiretroviral therapy. Receptors were obtained from an adult man with HIV who was CMV-seropositive.

V and J are TRBV6-5 and TRBJ2-7; 8 bases match TRBD2. Trimming took 8 bases from V and 2 from J; bases not matched to a gene: 11. The CDR3 sequence is 15 residues long. The germline gives CDR1 MNHEY, CDR2 SVGAGI. For the CDR3, the DNA is TGTGCCAGCCGCTTTCCTACTAGCGGAACCTACGAGCAGTACTTC. It translates to CASRFPTSGTYEQYF.

This rearrangement joins TRBV6-6 to TRBJ2-5, with D unresolved. The CDR3 consists of 15 residues. With 3 bases removed from V and 4 bases from J, the gap between germline ends came to 15 bases. Germline loops: CDR1 MNHNY, CDR2 SVGAGI (reference sequence). The CDR3 sequence is CASSYGGSHGETQYF. The CDR3 nucleotides read TGTGCCAGCAGTTATGGTGGTAGTCATGGAGAGACCCAGTACTTC.

The chain employs TRBV19 and TRBJ1-5; D unresolved. The CDR3 contains 13 residues. Trimming took off 3 bases at V and 5 bases at J, with 8 bases between the two ends. Germline-derived CDR1 and CDR2 are LNHDA and SQIVND (reference sequence). The CDR3 nucleotides are TGTGCCAGTAGTATGAGCAGAGATCAGCCCCAGCATTTT. Its translation is CASSMSRDQPQHF.

This chain's CDR3 is CASSGQGRGFSGANVLTF. The CDR3 region has the DNA TGTGCCAGCAGCGGACAGGGGAGGGGTTTCTCTGGGGCCAACGTCCTGACTTTC. This chain connects TRBV2 to TRBJ2-6; the match to TRBD1 covers 9 bases. There are 18 residues in the CDR3. The V gene's germline CDR1 is SNHLY and CDR2 FYNNEI. V lost 6 bases to trimming and J lost 0 bases; unmatched junction nucleotides: 9.

This clone was counted a single time. The chain recombines TRBV6-5 with TRBJ1-2; D is unresolved. The germline CDR1 and CDR2 sequences are MNHEY and SVGAGI. The germline V and J ends were trimmed by 4 bases and 1 base, with 13 bases remaining between them. The CDR3 has 15 residues. CDR3 loop: CASSSHRAHNYGYTF. In nucleotides, the CDR3 is TGTGCCAGCAGTTCACACCGGGCCCATAACTATGGCTACACCTTC.

The chain couples TRBV4-1 to TRBJ2-7; TRBD1 agrees at 10 bases. Per germline, CDR1 MGHRA and CDR2 YSYEKL. The CDR3 spans 14 residues. The V and J ends lost 1 base and 9 bases, in that order; junction bases with no gene match: 6. The CDR3 region has the DNA TGCGCCAGCAGCCAAGGGGACAGGGGAGGAAGGCAGTACTTC. It codes for CASSQGDRGGRQYF.

The chain has TRBV4-2 and TRBJ2-6, with D possibly being TRBD1 or TRBD2 (5 bases each). Germline V lookup: CDR1 LGHNA, CDR2 YNFKEQ. This CDR3 is built from 19 residues. The V end was cut by 0 bases, the J end by 0 bases, with 15 bases between. The CDR3 DNA reads as TGTGCCAGCAGCCAAGAGTCATTCGGGGCGAACTCTGGGGCCAACGTCCTGACTTTC. Protein: CASSQESFGANSGANVLTF.

This rearrangement joins TRBV19 to TRBJ2-5, with TRBD2 identical over 9 bases. V lost 1 base to trimming and J lost 2 bases; unmatched junction nucleotides: 8. The CDR3 is 17 amino acids. Germline CDR1 is LNHDA and CDR2 is SQIVND (reference sequence). Here the CDR3 reads CASSIGWSSGGQETQYF. CDR3 sequence (DNA): TGTGCCAGTAGTATAGGCTGGAGTAGCGGGGGACAAGAGACCCAGTACTTC.

The chain employs TRBV30 and TRBJ1-5, with D hard to call. V was pared by 4 bases and J by 3 bases, with 13 bases between. Germline CDR1 GTSNPN, CDR2 SVGIG (reference sequence). The CDR3 contains 14 residues. In DNA form, the CDR3 reads TGTGCCTGGAACGCCCAAGGTTTCAATCAGCCCCAGCATTTT. Amino acids: CAWNAQGFNQPQHF.

The V call is TRBV19, the J call TRBJ2-2; TRBD2 might be the D (5 bases). V was shortened by 3 bases and J by 1 base, with 9 bases between the two germline ends. The CDR3 loop spans 15 amino acids. Germline CDR1 LNHDA, CDR2 SQIVND (reference sequence). The CDR3 loop is CASSILAENTGELFF. The CDR3 bases are TGTGCCAGTAGTATTCTAGCAGAGAACACCGGGGAGCTGTTTTTT.

The chain employs TRBV27 and TRBJ2-7, with D perhaps TRBD1 (7 bases). Germline CDR1 and CDR2: MNHEY and SMNVEV (reference sequence). Trimming cost V 6 bases and J 2 bases, with 17 bases left between them. The CDR3 contains 15 residues. The CDR3, as DNA: TGTGCCAGCAGGGCGGGACAGACTCTTACCTACGAGCAGTACTTC. It is translated as CASRAGQTLTYEQYF.

The chain combines TRBV4-2 with TRBJ2-7; D might be TRBD1 (5 bases). The CDR3 is 14 amino acids. V was cut by 1 base and J by 3 bases, with 10 bases left in between. From germline, CDR1 is LGHNA and CDR2 YNFKEQ. CDR3 DNA sequence: TGTGCCAGCAGCCAAGGGGGCCGTAGCTACGAGCAGTACTTC. Protein product: CASSQGGRSYEQYF.

The rearrangement uses TRBV6-4 and TRBJ2-1; 11 bases match TRBD2. J gave up 8 bases and V 3 bases, and 9 bases lay outside the gene matches. Germline lookup yields CDR1 MRHNA and CDR2 SNTAGT. This CDR3 spans 16 amino acids. CDR3 residues: CASSEGLAGGRHEQFF. In nucleotides, the CDR3 is TGTGCCAGCAGTGAAGGGTTAGCGGGAGGGCGCCATGAGCAGTTCTTC.

The chain employs TRBV14 and TRBJ2-1, with TRBD2 as a possible D gene (5 bases). V lost 1 base and J lost 13, with 17 bases in between. CDR1 and CDR2 from the germline V gene are SGHDN and FVKESK. The CDR3 extends over 14 amino acids. This CDR3 is CASSQVPGVGIQFF. CDR3 in DNA: TGTGCCAGCAGCCAAGTACCCGGGGTGGGGATTCAGTTCTTC.

The chain uses TRBV29-1 and TRBJ2-3; a weak D match, TRBD1 (5 bases). CDR1 and CDR2 from the germline V gene are SQVTM and ANQGSEA. Trimming cost V 8 bases and J 1 base, with 10 bases left between them. This CDR3 is built from 12 residues. The DNA for the CDR3 is TGCAGCACGCAAGGGGGCACAGATACGCAGTATTTT. It translates to CSTQGGTDTQYF.

CDR3 sequence reads: CASRTTGGPRAFF. The CDR3 DNA is TGTGCCAGCAGAACTACAGGGGGCCCCAGAGCTTTCTTT. This chain joins TRBV12-3 or TRBV12-4 and TRBJ1-1; TRBD1 matches at 9 bases. CDR3 length: 13 amino acids. J was trimmed by 10 bases and V by 6 bases; bases with no gene match: 9.

This clone was counted only a few times. DNA for the CDR3: TGTGCCAGCAGCAAGGGCAGGGGGAACACTGAAGCTTTCTTT. It specifies CASSKGRGNTEAFF. V is TRBV21-1 and J is TRBJ1-1; TRBD1 reflects the table's D call only, with no check against the DNA. TRBV21-1 is deemed a pseudogene. CDR3 length: 14 residues.

This clone was observed a handful of times. The chain has TRBV29-1 and TRBJ1-5; D uncertain. CDR1 SQVTM and CDR2 ANQGSEA come from the germline V gene. V was trimmed by 4 bases and J by 11 bases, leaving 18 bases between them. The CDR3 covers 13 residues. The CDR3 nucleotides are TGCAGCGTTGTATTCCCAACTGATCTGGCCCAGCATTTT. Its translation: CSVVFPTDLAQHF.

In its sample, this clone was seen a few times. This chain uses TRBV3-1 (or the pseudogene TRBV3-2) with TRBJ2-3; either TRBD1 or TRBD2 may supply D (5 bases each). The germline CDR1 and CDR2 sequences are LGHDT and YNNKEL (reference sequence). The CDR3 consists of 18 residues. V was clipped by 2 bases and J by 0 bases, with 18 bases between them. The CDR3 sequence is CASSQQGTVLPSTDTQYF. CDR3 sequence (DNA): TGTGCCAGCAGCCAACAAGGGACGGTACTACCCAGCACAGATACGCAGTATTTT.

The V gene is TRBV6-1, the J gene TRBJ1-5, with a tentative D call TRBD1 (5 bases). The CDR3 covers 16 residues. The V end lost 0 bases, the J end lost 9 bases, and 18 bases lay between the germline ends. CDR1 is MNHNS, CDR2 SASEGT, per germline. The CDR3 reads CASSEAGTDPRRPQHF. The CDR3 DNA reads as TGTGCCAGCAGTGAAGCCGGGACGGATCCCCGGCGGCCCCAGCATTTT.

The chain carries TRBV19 and TRBJ2-1, with 7 nucleotides matching TRBD1. V was pared by 4 bases and J by 1 base, with 1 base of the junction left unmatched. This CDR3 has 14 amino acids. Germline V gene data show CDR1 as LNHDA and CDR2 as SQIVND (reference sequence). The CDR3 is CASSRGQSYNEQFF. In nucleotides, the CDR3 is TGTGCCAGTAGTAGGGGACAGTCCTACAATGAGCAGTTCTTC.

This sequence joins TRBV15 and TRBJ2-1; D might be TRBD2 (6 bases). The germline V gene has CDR1 LNHNV and CDR2 YYDKDF (reference sequence). The V and J ends lost 8 bases and 8 bases respectively, with 16 bases between them. The CDR3 sequence is 13 residues long. The DNA for the CDR3 is TGTGCCACCCGGAAAAAAGGCGGGGATGAGCAGTTCTTC. This encodes CATRKKGGDEQFF.

The CDR3 loop is CAISYSTGGVRYTF. CDR3 in DNA: TGTGCCATCAGCTACTCGACAGGGGGGGTTCGCTACACCTTC. The chain employs TRBV10-3 and TRBJ1-2; 9 positions agree with TRBD1. Germline V gene lookup returns CDR1 ENHRY and CDR2 SYGVKD. The trim removed 6 bases at V and 9 bases at J, leaving 11 bases unmatched. This CDR3 region has 14 residues.